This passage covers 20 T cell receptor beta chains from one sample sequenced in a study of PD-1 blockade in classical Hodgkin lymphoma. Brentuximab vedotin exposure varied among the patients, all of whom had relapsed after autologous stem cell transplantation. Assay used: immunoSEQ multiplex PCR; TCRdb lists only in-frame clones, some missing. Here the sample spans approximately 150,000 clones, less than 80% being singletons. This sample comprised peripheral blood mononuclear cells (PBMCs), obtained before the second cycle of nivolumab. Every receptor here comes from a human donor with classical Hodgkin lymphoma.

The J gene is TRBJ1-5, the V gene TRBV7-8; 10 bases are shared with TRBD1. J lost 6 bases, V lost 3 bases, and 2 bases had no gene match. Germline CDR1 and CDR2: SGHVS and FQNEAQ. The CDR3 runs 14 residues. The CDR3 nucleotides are TGTGCCAGCAGCTTTGGGACAGGGGTTCAGCCCCAGCATTTT. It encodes CASSFGTGVQPQHF.

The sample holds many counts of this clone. CDR3 in amino acids: CASDRGPGYGYTF. CDR3 coding DNA: TGTGCCAGTGACAGGGGGCCTGGGTATGGCTACACCTTC. V is TRBV19 and J is TRBJ1-2; TRBD1 matches 10 bases. With V trimmed by 8 bases and J by 5 bases, 5 bases remained unmatched. The V gene's germline CDR1 is LNHDA and CDR2 SQIVND (reference sequence). This CDR3 is built from 13 residues.

CDR3 nucleotides: TGTGCCAGCAGACTTGGACTAGCGGCCTACGAGCAGTACTTC. Residues: CASRLGLAAYEQYF. The chain links TRBV6-6 to TRBJ2-7; 10 bases match TRBD2. The CDR3 length is 14 residues. With V trimmed by 6 bases and J by 2 bases, 4 bases remained unmatched. From germline, CDR1 is MNHNY and CDR2 SVGAGI (reference sequence).

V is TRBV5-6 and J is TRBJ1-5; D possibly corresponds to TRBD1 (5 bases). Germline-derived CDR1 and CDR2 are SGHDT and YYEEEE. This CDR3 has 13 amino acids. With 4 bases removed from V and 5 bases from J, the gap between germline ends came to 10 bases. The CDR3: CASSEGRHQPQHF. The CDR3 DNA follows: TGTGCCAGCAGCGAGGGACGCCATCAGCCCCAGCATTTT.

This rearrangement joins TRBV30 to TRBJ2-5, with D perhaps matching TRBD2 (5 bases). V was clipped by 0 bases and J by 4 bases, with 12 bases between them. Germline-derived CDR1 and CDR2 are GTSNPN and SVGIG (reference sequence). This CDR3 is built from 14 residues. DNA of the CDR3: TGTGCCTGGAGTGTCGGCGGGTATGGAGAGACCCAGTACTTC. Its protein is CAWSVGGYGETQYF.

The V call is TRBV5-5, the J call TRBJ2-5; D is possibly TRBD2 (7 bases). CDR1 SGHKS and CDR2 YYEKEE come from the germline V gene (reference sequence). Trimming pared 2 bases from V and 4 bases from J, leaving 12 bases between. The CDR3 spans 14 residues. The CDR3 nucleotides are TGTGCCAGCAGCTTTGGAGGGGGGGTAGAGACCCAGTACTTC. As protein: CASSFGGGVETQYF.

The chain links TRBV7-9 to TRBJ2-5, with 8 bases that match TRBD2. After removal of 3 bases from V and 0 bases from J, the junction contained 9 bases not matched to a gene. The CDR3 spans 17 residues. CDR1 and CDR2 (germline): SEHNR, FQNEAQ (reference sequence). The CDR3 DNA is TGTGCCAGCAGCTTCCCTAAAGGGGGACTAGACCAAGAGACCCAGTACTTC. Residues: CASSFPKGGLDQETQYF.

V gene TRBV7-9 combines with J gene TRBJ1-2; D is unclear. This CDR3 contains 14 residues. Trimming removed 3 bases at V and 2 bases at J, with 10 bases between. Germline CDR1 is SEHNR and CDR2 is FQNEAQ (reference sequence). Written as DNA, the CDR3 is TGTGCCAGCAGCTTGGTTGGAGTAAACTATGGCTACACCTTC. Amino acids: CASSLVGVNYGYTF.

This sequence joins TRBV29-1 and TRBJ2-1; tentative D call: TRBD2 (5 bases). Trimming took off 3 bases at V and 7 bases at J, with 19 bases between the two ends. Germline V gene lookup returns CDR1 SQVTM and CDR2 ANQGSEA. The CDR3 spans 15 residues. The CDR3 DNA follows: TGCAGCGTTGACTCAACGGGGTCCGGGATTAATGAGCAGTTCTTC. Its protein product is CSVDSTGSGINEQFF.

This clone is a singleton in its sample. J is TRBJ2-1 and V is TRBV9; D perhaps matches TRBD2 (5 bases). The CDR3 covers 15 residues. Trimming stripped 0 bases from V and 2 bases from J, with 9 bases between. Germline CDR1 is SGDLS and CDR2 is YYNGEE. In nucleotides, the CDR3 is TGTGCCAGCAGCGTAGGAGGGCCCGCCTACAATGAGCAGTTCTTC. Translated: CASSVGGPAYNEQFF. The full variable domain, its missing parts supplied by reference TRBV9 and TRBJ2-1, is DSGVTQTPKHLITATGQRVTLRCSPRSGDLSVYWYQQSLDQGLQFLIQYYNGEERAKGNILERFSAQQFPDLHSELNLSSLELGDSALYFCASSVGGPAYNEQFFGPGTRLTVL.

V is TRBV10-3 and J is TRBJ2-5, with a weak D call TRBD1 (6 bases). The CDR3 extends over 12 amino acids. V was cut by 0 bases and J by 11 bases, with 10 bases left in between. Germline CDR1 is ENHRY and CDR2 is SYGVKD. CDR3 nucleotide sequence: TGTGCCATCAGTGAGTCAGCAGGGGAGCAGTACTTC. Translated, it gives CAISESAGEQYF.

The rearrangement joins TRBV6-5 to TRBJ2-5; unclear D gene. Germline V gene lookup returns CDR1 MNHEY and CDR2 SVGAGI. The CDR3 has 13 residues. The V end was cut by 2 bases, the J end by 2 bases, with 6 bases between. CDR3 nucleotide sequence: TGTGCCAGCAGTTACACGGTGCAAGAGACCCAGTACTTC. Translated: CASSYTVQETQYF.

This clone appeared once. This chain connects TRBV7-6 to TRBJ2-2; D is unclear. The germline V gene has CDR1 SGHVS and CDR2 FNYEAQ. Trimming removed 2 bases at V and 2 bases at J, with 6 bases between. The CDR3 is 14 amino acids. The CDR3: CASSLLSNTGELFF. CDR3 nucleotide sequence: TGTGCCAGCAGCTTACTCAGTAACACCGGGGAGCTGTTTTTT.

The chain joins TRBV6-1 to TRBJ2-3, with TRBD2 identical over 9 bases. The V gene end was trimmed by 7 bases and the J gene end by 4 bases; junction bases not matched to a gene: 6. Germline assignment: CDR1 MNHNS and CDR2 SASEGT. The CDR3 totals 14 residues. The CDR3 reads CASKRGGGADTQYF. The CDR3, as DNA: TGTGCCAGCAAGAGGGGCGGGGGGGCAGATACGCAGTATTTT.

The CDR3 is CASSEWREQFF. CDR3 bases: TGTGCCAGCAGTGAGTGGCGCGAGCAGTTCTTC. The V call is TRBV2, the J call TRBJ2-1, with D hard to call. The V gene lost 3 bases and the J gene lost 10 bases, with 7 bases spanning the gap. CDR3 length equals 11 residues. Germline CDR1 SNHLY, CDR2 FYNNEI.

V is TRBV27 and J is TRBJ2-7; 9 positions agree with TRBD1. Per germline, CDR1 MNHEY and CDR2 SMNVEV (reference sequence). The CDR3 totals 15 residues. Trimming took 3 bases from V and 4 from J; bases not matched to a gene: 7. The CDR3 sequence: CASSFRTGAGYEQYF. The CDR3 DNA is TGTGCCAGCAGTTTCAGGACAGGGGCGGGTTACGAGCAGTACTTC.

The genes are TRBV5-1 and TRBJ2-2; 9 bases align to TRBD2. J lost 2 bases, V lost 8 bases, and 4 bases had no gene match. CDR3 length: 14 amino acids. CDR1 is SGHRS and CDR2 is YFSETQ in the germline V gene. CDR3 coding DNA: TGCGCCAGTCTAGCGGGAAGTAACACCGGGGAGCTGTTTTTT. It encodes CASLAGSNTGELFF.

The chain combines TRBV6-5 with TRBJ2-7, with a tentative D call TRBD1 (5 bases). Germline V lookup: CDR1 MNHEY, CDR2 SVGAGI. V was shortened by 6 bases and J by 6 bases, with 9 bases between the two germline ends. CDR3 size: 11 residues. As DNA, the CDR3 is TGTGCCAGCAGAAGGGGAAGCGAGCAGTACTTC. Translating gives CASRRGSEQYF.

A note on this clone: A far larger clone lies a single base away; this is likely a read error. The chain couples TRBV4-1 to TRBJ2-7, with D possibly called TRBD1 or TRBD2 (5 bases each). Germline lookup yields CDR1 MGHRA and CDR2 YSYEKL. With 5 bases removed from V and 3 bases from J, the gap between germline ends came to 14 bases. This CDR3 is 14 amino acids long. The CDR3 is CASSLVGRHYEQYF. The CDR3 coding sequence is TGCGCCAGCAGCTTGGTGGGACGGCACTACGAGCAGTACTTC.

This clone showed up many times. The CDR3 loop is CASSPPSLRTGELFF. CDR3 DNA: TGTGCCAGCAGCCCCCCTAGCCTCCGCACCGGGGAGCTGTTTTTT. This chain joins TRBV5-6 and TRBJ2-2, with D maybe TRBD2 (5 bases). The length of the CDR3 is 15 residues. V lost 4 bases and J 4 bases, leaving 14 bases between the germline ends. Germline CDR1 and CDR2: SGHDT and YYEEEE.